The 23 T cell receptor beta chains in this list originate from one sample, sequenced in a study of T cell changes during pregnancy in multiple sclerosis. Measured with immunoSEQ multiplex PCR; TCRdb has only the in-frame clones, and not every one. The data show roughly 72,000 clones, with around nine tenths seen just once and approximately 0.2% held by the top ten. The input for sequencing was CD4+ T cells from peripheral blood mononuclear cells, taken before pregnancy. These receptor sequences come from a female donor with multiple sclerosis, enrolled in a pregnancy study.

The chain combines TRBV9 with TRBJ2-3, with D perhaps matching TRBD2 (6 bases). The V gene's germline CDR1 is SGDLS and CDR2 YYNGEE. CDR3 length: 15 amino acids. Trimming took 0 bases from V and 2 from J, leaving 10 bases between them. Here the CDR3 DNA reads TGTGCCAGCAGCGTAGACGGGGGAGTCACAGATACGCAGTATTTT. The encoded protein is CASSVDGGVTDTQYF.

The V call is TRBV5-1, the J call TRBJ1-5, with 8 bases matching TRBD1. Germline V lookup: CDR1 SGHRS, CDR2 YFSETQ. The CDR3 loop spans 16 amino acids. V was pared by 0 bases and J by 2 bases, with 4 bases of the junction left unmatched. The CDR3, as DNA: TGCGCCAGCAGCTTGGGAGGCAGGGGGCGCAATCAGCCCCAGCATTTT. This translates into CASSLGGRGRNQPQHF.

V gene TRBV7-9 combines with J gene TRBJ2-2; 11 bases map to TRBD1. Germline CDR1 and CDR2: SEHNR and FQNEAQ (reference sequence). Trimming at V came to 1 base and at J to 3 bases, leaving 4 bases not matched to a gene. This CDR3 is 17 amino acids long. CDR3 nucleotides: TGTGCCAGCAGCTTAGGTGCGGGACAGGGGGACACCGGGGAGCTGTTTTTT. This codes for CASSLGAGQGDTGELFF.

The CDR3 DNA follows: TGTGCCAGCAGCTTAGATTTGTCCGGTGGCTACACCTTC. This translates into CASSLDLSGGYTF. This chain connects TRBV7-3 to TRBJ1-2; D not resolved. The germline V and J ends were trimmed by 2 bases and 7 bases, with 11 bases remaining between them. This CDR3 is 13 amino acids long. The germline CDR1 and CDR2 sequences are SGHTA and FQGTGA.

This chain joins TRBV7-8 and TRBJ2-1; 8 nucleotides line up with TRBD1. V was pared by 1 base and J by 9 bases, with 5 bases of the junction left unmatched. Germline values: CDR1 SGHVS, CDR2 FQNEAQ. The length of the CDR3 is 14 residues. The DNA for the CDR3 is TGTGCCAGCAGCTTAGTAGATACAGGGGGTGAGCAGTTCTTC. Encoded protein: CASSLVDTGGEQFF.

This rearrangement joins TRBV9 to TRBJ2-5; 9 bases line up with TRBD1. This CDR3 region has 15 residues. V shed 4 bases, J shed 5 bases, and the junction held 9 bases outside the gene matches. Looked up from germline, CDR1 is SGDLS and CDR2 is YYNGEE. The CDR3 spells CASSSSGQGRETQYF. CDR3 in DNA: TGTGCCAGCAGCTCCTCGGGACAGGGCAGGGAGACCCAGTACTTC. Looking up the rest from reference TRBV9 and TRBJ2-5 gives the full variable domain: DSGVTQTPKHLITATGQRVTLRCSPRSGDLSVYWYQQSLDQGLQFLIQYYNGEERAKGNILERFSAQQFPDLHSELNLSSLELGDSALYFCASSSSGQGRETQYFGPGTRLLVL.

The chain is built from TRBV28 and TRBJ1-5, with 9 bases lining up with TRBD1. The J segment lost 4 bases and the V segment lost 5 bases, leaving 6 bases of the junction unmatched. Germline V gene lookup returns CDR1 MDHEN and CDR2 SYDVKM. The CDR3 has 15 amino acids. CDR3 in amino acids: CASSLAGQGNQPQHF. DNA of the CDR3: TGTGCCAGCAGTCTTGCTGGACAGGGGAATCAGCCCCAGCATTTT.

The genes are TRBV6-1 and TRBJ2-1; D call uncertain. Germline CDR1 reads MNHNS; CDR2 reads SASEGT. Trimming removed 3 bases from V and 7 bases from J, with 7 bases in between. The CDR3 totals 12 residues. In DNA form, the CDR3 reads TGTGCCAGCAGTGAGAGGCCGAATGAGCAGTTCTTC. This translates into CASSERPNEQFF.

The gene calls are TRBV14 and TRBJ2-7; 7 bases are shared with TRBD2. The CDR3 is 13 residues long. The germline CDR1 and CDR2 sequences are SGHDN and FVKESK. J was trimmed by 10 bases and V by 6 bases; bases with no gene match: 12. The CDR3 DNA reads TGTGCCAGCAGTCAAAGAAGCGGGACGGCACAGTACTTC. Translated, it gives CASSQRSGTAQYF.

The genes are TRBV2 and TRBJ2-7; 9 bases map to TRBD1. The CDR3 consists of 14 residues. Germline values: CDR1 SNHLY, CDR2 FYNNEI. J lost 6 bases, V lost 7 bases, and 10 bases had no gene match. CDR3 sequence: CASKRDREVGEQYF. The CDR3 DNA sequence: TGTGCCAGCAAGCGGGACAGGGAAGTCGGCGAGCAGTACTTC.

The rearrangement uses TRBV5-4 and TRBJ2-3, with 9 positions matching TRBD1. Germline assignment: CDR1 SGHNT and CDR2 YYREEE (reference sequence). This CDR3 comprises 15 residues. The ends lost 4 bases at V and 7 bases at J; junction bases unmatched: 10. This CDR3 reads CASSVFGGQGYTQYF. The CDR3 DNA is TGTGCCAGCAGCGTCTTTGGGGGACAGGGATATACGCAGTATTTT.

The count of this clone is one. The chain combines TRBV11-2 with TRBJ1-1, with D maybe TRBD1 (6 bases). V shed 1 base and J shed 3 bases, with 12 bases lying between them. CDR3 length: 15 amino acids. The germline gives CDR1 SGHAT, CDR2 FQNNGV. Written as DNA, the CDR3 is TGTGCCAGCAGCTTAGTGGCGGGGGGGCACACTGAAGCTTTCTTT. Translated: CASSLVAGGHTEAFF.

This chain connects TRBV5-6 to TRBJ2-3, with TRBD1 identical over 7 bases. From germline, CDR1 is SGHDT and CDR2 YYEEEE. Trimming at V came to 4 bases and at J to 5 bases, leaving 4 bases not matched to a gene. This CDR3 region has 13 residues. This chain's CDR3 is CASSEGGVDTQYF. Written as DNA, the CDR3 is TGTGCCAGCAGCGAAGGGGGCGTAGATACGCAGTATTTT.

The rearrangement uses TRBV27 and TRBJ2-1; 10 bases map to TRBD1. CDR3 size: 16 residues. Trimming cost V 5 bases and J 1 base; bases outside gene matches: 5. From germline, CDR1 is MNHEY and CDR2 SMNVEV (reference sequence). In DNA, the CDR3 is TGTGCCAGCAGTCCCTGGACAGGGGGTTCCTACAATGAGCAGTTCTTC. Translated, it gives CASSPWTGGSYNEQFF.

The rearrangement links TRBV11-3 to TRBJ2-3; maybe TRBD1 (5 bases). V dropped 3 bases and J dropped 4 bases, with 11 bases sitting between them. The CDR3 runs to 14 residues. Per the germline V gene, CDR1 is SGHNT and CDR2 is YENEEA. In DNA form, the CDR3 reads TGTGCCAGCAGCTTTTCCCAGGGTTCAGATACGCAGTATTTT. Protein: CASSFSQGSDTQYF.

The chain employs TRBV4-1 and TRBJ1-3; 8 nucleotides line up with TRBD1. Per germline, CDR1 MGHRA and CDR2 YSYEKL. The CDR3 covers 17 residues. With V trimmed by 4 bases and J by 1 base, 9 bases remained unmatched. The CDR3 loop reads CASSLLWTGSSGNTIYF. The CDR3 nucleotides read TGCGCCAGCAGCCTCCTCTGGACAGGGAGTTCTGGAAACACCATATATTTT.

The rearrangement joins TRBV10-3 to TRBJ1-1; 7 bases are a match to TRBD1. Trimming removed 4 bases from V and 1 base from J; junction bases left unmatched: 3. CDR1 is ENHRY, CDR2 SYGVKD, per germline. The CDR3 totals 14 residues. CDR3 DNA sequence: TGTGCCATCAGTGGGGGACAGCAGAACACTGAAGCTTTCTTT. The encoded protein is CAISGGQQNTEAFF.

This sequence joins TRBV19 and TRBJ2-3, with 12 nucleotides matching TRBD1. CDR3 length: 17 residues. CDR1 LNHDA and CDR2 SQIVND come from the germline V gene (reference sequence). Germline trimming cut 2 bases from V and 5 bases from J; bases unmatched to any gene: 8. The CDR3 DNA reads TGTGCCAGTAGTATAATAACCGGGACAGGGGGCGGAGATACGCAGTATTTT. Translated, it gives CASSIITGTGGGDTQYF. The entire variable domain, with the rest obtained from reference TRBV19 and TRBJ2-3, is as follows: DGGITQSPKYLFRKEGQNVTLSCEQNLNHDAMYWYRQDPGQGLRLIYYSQIVNDFQKGDIAEGYSVSREKKESFPLTVTSAQKNPTAFYLCASSIITGTGGGDTQYFGPGTRLTVL.

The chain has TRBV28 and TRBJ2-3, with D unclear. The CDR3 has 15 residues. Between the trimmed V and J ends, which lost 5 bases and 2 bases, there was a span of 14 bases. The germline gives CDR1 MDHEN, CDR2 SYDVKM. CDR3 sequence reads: CASSPTPPPTDTQYF. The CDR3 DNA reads TGTGCCAGCAGTCCGACACCCCCGCCCACAGATACGCAGTATTTT.

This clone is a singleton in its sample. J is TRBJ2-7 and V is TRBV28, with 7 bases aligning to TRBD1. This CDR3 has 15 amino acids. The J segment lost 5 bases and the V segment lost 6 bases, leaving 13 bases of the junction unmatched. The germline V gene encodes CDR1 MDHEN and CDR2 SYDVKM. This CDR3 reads CASSPITGALNEQYF. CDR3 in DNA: TGTGCCAGCAGCCCAATTACAGGGGCGTTAAACGAGCAGTACTTC.

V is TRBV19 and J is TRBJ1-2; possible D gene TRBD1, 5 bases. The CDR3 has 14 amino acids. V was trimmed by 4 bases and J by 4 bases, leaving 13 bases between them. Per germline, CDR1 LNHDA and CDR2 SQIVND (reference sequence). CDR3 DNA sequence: TGTGCCAGTAGTACGACGACAGACATCTATGGCTACACCTTC. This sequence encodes CASSTTTDIYGYTF.

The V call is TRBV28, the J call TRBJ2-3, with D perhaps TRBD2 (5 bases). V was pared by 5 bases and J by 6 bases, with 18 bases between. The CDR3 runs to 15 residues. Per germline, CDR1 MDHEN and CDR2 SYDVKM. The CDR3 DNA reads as TGTGCCAGCAGTCCGCCGAAGGGAGCTAGGGATACGCAGTATTTT. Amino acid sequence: CASSPPKGARDTQYF.

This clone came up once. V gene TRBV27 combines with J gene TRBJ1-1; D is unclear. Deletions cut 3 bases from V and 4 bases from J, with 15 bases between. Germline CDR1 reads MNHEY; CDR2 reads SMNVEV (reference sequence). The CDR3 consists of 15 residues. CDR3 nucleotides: TGTGCCAGCAGTTTCGATTTCGGTGGTGGCACTGAAGCTTTCTTT. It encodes CASSFDFGGGTEAFF.